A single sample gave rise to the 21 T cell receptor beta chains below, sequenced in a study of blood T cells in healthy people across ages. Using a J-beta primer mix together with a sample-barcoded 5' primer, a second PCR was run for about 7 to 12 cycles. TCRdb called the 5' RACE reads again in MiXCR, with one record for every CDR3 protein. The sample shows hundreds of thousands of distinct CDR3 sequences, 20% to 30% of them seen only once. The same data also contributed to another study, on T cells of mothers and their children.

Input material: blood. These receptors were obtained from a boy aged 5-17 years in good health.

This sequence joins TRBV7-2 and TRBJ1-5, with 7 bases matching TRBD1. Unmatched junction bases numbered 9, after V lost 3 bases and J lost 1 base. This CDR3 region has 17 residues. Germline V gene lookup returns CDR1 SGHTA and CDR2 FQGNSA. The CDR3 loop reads CASSFRGAGGSNQPQHF. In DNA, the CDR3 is TGTGCCAGCAGCTTCCGAGGGGCAGGGGGGAGCAATCAGCCCCAGCATTTT.

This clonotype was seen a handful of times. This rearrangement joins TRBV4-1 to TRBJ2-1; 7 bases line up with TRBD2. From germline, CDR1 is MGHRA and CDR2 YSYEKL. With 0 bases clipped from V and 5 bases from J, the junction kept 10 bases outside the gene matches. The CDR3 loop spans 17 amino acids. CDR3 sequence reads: CASSQDAILAGNNEQFF. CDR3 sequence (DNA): TGCGCCAGCAGCCAAGATGCGATTTTAGCGGGTAACAATGAGCAGTTCTTC.

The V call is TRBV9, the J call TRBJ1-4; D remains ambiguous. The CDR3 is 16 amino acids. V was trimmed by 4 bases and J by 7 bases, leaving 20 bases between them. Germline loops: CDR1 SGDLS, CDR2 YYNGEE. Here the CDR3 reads CASSPRLGTYGEKLFF. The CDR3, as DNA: TGTGCCAGCAGCCCCCGTCTCGGAACTTACGGTGAAAAACTGTTTTTT.

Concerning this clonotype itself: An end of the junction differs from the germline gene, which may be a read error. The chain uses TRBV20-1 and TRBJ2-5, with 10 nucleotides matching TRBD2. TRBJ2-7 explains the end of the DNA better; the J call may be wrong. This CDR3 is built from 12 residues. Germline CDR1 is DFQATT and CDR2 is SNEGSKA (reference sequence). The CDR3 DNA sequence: TGCAGTACTAGCGGGGACTCCTACGAGCAGTACTTC. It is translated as CSTSGDSYEQYF.

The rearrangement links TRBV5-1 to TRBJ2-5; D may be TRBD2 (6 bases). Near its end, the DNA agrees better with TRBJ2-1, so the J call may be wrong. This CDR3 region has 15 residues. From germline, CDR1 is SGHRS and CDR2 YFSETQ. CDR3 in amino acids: CASRERFLSRDEQFF. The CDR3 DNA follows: TGCGCCAGCCGGGAGCGGTTTTTGTCTAGAGATGAGCAGTTCTTC.

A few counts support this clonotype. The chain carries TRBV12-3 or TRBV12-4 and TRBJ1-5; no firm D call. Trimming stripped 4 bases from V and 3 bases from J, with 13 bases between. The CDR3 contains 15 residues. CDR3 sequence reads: CASSSPRILNQPQHF. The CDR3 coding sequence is TGTGCCAGCAGTTCCCCCAGGATCCTCAATCAGCCCCAGCATTTT.

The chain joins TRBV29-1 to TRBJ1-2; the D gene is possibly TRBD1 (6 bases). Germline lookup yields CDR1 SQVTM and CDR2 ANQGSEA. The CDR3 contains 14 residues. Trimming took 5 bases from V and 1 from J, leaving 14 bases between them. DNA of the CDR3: TGCAGCGTTCTACGACAGGAAAGTAACTATGGCTACACCTTC. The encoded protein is CSVLRQESNYGYTF.

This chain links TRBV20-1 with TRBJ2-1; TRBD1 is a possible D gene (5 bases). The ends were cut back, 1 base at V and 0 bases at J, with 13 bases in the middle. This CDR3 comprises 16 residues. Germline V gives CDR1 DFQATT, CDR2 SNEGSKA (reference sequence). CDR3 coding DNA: TGCAGTGCTAGAGCCCCGGACAAGAGCTCCTACAATGAGCAGTTCTTC. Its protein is CSARAPDKSSYNEQFF.

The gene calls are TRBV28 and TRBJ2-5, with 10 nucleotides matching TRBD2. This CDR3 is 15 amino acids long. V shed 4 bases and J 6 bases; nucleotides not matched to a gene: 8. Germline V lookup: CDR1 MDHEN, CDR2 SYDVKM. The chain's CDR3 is CASSSPLAGQKTQYF. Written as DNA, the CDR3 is TGTGCCAGCAGTTCCCCACTAGCGGGACAAAAGACCCAGTACTTC.

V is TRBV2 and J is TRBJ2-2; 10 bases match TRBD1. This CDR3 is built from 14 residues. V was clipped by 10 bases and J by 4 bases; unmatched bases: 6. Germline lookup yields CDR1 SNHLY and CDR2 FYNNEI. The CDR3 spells CATTGGSGTGELFF. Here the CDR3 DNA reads TGTGCCACGACAGGGGGCTCTGGCACCGGGGAGCTGTTTTTT.

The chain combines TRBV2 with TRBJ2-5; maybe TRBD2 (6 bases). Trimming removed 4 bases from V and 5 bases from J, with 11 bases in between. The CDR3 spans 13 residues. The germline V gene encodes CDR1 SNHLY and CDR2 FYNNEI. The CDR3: CASSGNSGETQYF. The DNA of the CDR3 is TGTGCCAGCAGTGGAAATAGCGGCGAGACCCAGTACTTC.

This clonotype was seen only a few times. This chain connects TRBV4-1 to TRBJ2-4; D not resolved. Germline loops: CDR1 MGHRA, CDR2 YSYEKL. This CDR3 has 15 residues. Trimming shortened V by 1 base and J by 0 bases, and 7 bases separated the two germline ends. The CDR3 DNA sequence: TGCGCCAGCAGCCAAGTTGTCTTAGCCAAAAACATTCAGTACTTC. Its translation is CASSQVVLAKNIQYF.

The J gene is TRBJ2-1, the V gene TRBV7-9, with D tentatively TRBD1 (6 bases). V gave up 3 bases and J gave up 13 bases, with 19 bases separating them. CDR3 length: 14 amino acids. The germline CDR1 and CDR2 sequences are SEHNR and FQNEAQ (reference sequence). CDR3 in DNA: TGTGCCAGCAGCTTCCCACTGGGGAACAGGGACCAGTTCTTC. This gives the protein CASSFPLGNRDQFF.

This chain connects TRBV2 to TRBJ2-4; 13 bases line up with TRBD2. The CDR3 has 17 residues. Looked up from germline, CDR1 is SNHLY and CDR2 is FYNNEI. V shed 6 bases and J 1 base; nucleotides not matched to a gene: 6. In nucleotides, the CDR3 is TGTGCCAGCAGAGCCGGACTAGCGGGAGAGGCCAAAAACATTCAGTACTTC. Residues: CASRAGLAGEAKNIQYF.

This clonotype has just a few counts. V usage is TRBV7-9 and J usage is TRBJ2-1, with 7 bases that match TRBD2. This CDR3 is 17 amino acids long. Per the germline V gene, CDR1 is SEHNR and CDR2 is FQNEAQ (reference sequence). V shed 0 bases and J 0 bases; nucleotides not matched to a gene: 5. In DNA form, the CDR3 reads TGTGCCAGCAGCTTAGCCGGGACTACCCTCTCCTACAATGAGCAGTTCTTC. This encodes CASSLAGTTLSYNEQFF.

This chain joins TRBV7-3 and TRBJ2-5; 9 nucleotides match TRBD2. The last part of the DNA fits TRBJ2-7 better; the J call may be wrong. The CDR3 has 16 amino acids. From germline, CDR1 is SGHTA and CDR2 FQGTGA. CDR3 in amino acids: CASSLTSGSLVSEQYF. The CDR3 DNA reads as TGTGCCAGCAGCTTAACTAGCGGGAGCCTTGTTAGCGAGCAGTACTTC.

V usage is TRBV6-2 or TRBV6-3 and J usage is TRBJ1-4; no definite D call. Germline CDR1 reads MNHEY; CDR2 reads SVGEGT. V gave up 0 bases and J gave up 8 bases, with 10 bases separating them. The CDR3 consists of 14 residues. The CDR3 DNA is TGTGCCAGCAGTTACTCGATAGCCGAGGAAAAACTGTTTTTT. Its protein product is CASSYSIAEEKLFF.

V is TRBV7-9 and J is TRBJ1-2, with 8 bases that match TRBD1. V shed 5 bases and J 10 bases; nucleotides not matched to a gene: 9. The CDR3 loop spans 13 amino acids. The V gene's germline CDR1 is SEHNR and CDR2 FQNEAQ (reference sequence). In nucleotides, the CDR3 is TGTGCCAGCAGCCGATTACCGGACAGGGTCTACACCTTC. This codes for CASSRLPDRVYTF.

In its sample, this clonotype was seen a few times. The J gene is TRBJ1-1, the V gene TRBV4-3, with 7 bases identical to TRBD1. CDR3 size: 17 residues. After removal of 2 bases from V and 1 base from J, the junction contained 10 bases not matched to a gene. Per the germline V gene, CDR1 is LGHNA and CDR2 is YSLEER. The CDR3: CASSQTGYGTENTEAFF. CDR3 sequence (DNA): TGCGCCAGCAGCCAAACGGGGTACGGGACAGAGAACACTGAAGCTTTCTTT.

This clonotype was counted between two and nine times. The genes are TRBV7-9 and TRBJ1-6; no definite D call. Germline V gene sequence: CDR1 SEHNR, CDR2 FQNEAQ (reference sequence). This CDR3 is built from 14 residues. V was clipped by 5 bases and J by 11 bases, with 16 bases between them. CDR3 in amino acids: CASSPARAQTPLHF. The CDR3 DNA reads TGTGCCAGCAGCCCGGCTCGCGCGCAGACACCCCTCCACTTT.

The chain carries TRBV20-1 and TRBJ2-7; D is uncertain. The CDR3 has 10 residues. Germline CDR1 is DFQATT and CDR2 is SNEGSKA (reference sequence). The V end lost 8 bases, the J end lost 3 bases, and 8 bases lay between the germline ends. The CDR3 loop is CSYLGYEQYF. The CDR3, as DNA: TGCAGTTACCTAGGCTACGAGCAGTACTTC.